This is a list of T cell receptor beta chains from one sample in a study of graft-versus-host responses after intestinal transplantation. Generated by immunoSEQ multiplex PCR, the TCRdb table keeps only in-frame clones and is missing some. The table records tens of thousands of clones, 75% to 90% of them present only once. No antigen is known for these receptors. The material was unstimulated CD4+ T cells sorted from spleen or lymph node cells, obtained before transplant. These receptor sequences come from a human donor who was the organ donor for an intestinal transplant. Both conserved end residues are trimmed from each CDR3. Rows may omit the clone size; those that give it use once, few, many or a size class.

abundance | v_gene | CDR3aa
- | TRBV6-1 | ASSEQGKNIQY
- | TRBV2 | ASSMTGVNSPLH
- | TRBV4-3 | ASSQLAGGLETQY
- | TRBV6-6 | ASSYEGAPDAEAF
- | TRBV27 | ASSLSGGPRPQH
- | TRBV4-2 | ASSQDVGTMNTEAF
once | TRBV5-6 | ASSLVFRNRGGEKLF
once | TRBV7-9 | ASSSRTGGGHGYT
- | TRBV15 | ATSRDLGQGETQY
- | TRBV19 | ASSILGLGPLH
- | TRBV2 | ASSGEGWSVLT
- | TRBV6-5 | ASTTSGVADTQY
once | TRBV5-4 | AGRSKTGLYNEQF
- | TRBV2 | ASSVQAGGDGYT
- | TRBV6-6 | ASSHLRDTQETQY
- | TRBV15 | ATSSKGQGDNQPQH
- | TRBV19 | ASSISQRGNQPQH
- | TRBV4-2 | ASSQATPGNTEAF
- | TRBV7-6 | ASGGGGSSTDTQY
- | TRBV27 | ASSTRTGPEAF
- | TRBV5-4 | ASSTGTGSGYGYT